These T cell receptor beta chains were read from a single sample in a study of blood T cell repertoires in COVID-19. Generated by immunoSEQ multiplex PCR, the TCRdb table keeps only in-frame clones and is missing some. The table lists 200,000 to 250,000 clones, 70% to 85% of them singletons, with approximately 4% in the top ten. Material for sequencing was peripheral blood. These receptors originate from a woman between 35 and 50 years old with active or convalescent COVID-19. Both conserved end residues are part of each CDR3. The D gene is left open where the match is weak. Only some rows state a clone size, as once, few, many or a class for expanded clones.

CDR3nt | CDR3aa | abundance | d_gene | j_gene | v_gene
TGTGCCAGCAGTCGGGACAGGAACACTGAAGCTTTCTTT | CASSRDRNTEAFF | NA | TRBD1 | TRBJ1-1 | TRBV6-6
TGCGCCAGCAGCTTGGCCGAGGGTGAGCAGTTCTTC | CASSLAEGEQFF | NA | NA | TRBJ2-1 | TRBV5-1
TGTGCCAGCAGTTATGACAACAATCAGCCCCAGCATTTT | CASSYDNNQPQHF | once | NA | TRBJ1-5 | TRBV6-6
TGCGCCAGCAGCCAGGGGTCGGGAAATTCACCCCTCCACTTT | CASSQGSGNSPLHF | NA | NA | TRBJ1-6 | TRBV10-2
TGTGCCAGCAGTACCCAGGACACGAGAGGATACGAGCAGTACTTC | CASSTQDTRGYEQYF | NA | NA | TRBJ2-7 | TRBV28
TGTGCCAGCAGCTTTTCCACTAGCGGGGGAGGGCAAGAGACCCAGTACTTC | CASSFSTSGGGQETQYF | NA | TRBD2 | TRBJ2-5 | TRBV7-2
TGCGCCAGCAGCCAAGGAGGCGGGGCCAACGTCCTGACTTTC | CASSQGGGANVLTF | few | NA | TRBJ2-6 | TRBV4-1
TGTGCCAGCAGTTACTCGCGGACAGGGGTCACTGAAGCTTTCTTT | CASSYSRTGVTEAFF | NA | TRBD1 | TRBJ1-1 | TRBV6-2/TRBV6-3
TGTGCCAGTAGTATAGGGGCAGGGGGCGAGTATGAGCAGTTCTTC | CASSIGAGGEYEQFF | NA | TRBD1 | TRBJ2-1 | TRBV19
TGTGCCAGCAGTGAAGGCGGACAGGGAACTAATGAAAAACTGTTTTTT | CASSEGGQGTNEKLFF | NA | TRBD1 | TRBJ1-4 | TRBV2
TGCAGCGTTGAGCCAGGGAATGGCTACACCTTC | CSVEPGNGYTF | once | NA | TRBJ1-2 | TRBV29-1
TGTGCCAGCAGCTTCAGAGGGGGCTCGCGGGACACTGAAGCTTTCTTT | CASSFRGGSRDTEAFF | few | TRBD1 | TRBJ1-1 | TRBV14
TGTGCCAGCAGTCAACAGGGCACTGAAGCTTTCTTT | CASSQQGTEAFF | NA | NA | TRBJ1-1 | TRBV28
TGTGCCAGCAGCGTAGCTCTCGGGGAGGGCTACACCTTC | CASSVALGEGYTF | NA | NA | TRBJ1-2 | TRBV9
TGTGCCAGCAGCCGAATAACCGGACAGAATCAGCCCCAGCATTTT | CASSRITGQNQPQHF | NA | NA | TRBJ1-5 | TRBV11-2
TGTGCCAGCTCAAGGGAGAACTATGGCTACACCTTC | CASSRENYGYTF | NA | NA | TRBJ1-2 | TRBV18
TGTGCCAGCAGTTTATTCCCCCCCCGGACAGGGGCCTTGGGCTACACCTTC | CASSLFPPRTGALGYTF | NA | TRBD1 | TRBJ1-2 | TRBV27
TGTGCCAGCAGTCGTGAGCAGTACTTC | CASSREQYF | NA | NA | TRBJ2-7 | TRBV2
TGTGCCAGCAGCCGAGCGACGAGCGGGGGGTTTGGGGAGACCCAGTACTTC | CASSRATSGGFGETQYF | NA | TRBD2 | TRBJ2-5 | TRBV28
TGTGCCAGCAGGGTTGACAGGGGAGTCGGGGAGCTGTTTTTT | CASRVDRGVGELFF | NA | TRBD1 | TRBJ2-2 | TRBV7-3
TGTGCCAGCAGGACCACAGGGCTGTTTTTT | CASRTTGLFF | medium-sized | NA | TRBJ2-2 | TRBV27
TGTGCCTGGTCTCCGGGACAGGGGTCCTACGAGCAGTACTTC | CAWSPGQGSYEQYF | NA | TRBD1 | TRBJ2-7 | TRBV30
TGTGCCAGCAGCGAGGGACAGGGAGCGCTGTTTTTT | CASSEGQGALFF | NA | TRBD1 | TRBJ1-4 | TRBV2
TGCGCCAGCAGCTTAACAGGTCAATCTAACTATGGCTACACCTTC | CASSLTGQSNYGYTF | NA | NA | TRBJ1-2 | TRBV5-1
TGTGCCAGCAGTGAATGGCCCGGAGGGGGCTACCTCTACGAGCAGTACTTC | CASSEWPGGGYLYEQYF | NA | NA | TRBJ2-7 | TRBV2
TGTGCCAGCAGCTTAGTTACGGCGTCGGGTGGCTACACCTTC | CASSLVTASGGYTF | many | NA | TRBJ1-2 | TRBV7-9
TGTGCCAGCAGTAGACAGGGGGCGATGAACACTGAAGCTTTCTTT | CASSRQGAMNTEAFF | NA | TRBD1 | TRBJ1-1 | TRBV28
TGCGCCAGCAGTGAGTCGCGGGCAACTAATGAAAAACTGTTTTTT | CASSESRATNEKLFF | NA | NA | TRBJ1-4 | TRBV10-1
TGTGCCAGCAGCGGGACAGGGCCGTTAGCCAAAAACATTCAGTACTTC | CASSGTGPLAKNIQYF | NA | TRBD1 | TRBJ2-4 | TRBV14
TGTGCCAGCAGTCTAGGGGGTTATAGCAATCAGCCCCAGCATTTT | CASSLGGYSNQPQHF | NA | NA | TRBJ1-5 | TRBV28
TGTGCCAGCTCATCAGGACAGGCCTCGGGTCAGCCCCAGCATTTT | CASSSGQASGQPQHF | NA | TRBD1 | TRBJ1-5 | TRBV18
TGTGCCAGCAGTAAATACAAAGACTCCTACAATGAGCAGTTCTTC | CASSKYKDSYNEQFF | NA | NA | TRBJ2-1 | TRBV6-4
TGTGCCAGCAGTGACGACAGATACCAGCCCCAGCATTTT | CASSDDRYQPQHF | NA | NA | TRBJ1-5 | TRBV12-3/TRBV12-4
TGTGCCAGCAGCCCCCGACTAGCGGGGGGAGATACGCAGTATTTT | CASSPRLAGGDTQYF | NA | TRBD2 | TRBJ2-3 | TRBV3-1/TRBV3-2
TGTGCCAGCAGCCCCCAGTCGGGTAGCGGGGTAGGTACAGATACGCAGTATTTT | CASSPQSGSGVGTDTQYF | NA | TRBD2 | TRBJ2-3 | TRBV7-3
TGTGCCAGCAGCTTACAGGGGGATTATGGCTACACCTTC | CASSLQGDYGYTF | once | TRBD1 | TRBJ1-2 | TRBV5-4
TGTGCCAGCTCACCGGGACTAGCGGGGTTACGGGGCACAGATACGCAGTATTTT | CASSPGLAGLRGTDTQYF | NA | TRBD2 | TRBJ2-3 | TRBV18
TGCGCCAGCAGCCAAGCGGGGGGGATCGCGGGCTACACCTTC | CASSQAGGIAGYTF | NA | NA | TRBJ1-2 | TRBV4-1
TGCGCCAGCAGCTCAATCGGGACAGGGGACACGAACACCGGGGAGCTGTTTTTT | CASSSIGTGDTNTGELFF | few | TRBD1 | TRBJ2-2 | TRBV5-1
TGTGCCAGCAGGGGGACAGGGAGCATCTATAATTCACCCCTCCACTTT | CASRGTGSIYNSPLHF | few | TRBD1 | TRBJ1-6 | TRBV2
TGTGCCAGCAGTCGAAGGGGTATGAACACTGAAGCTTTCTTT | CASSRRGMNTEAFF | NA | NA | TRBJ1-1 | TRBV3-1/TRBV3-2
TGTGCCAGCAGCTTCAGGACAGAGACTAATTCACCCCTCCACTTT | CASSFRTETNSPLHF | NA | NA | TRBJ1-6 | TRBV13
TGTGCCAGCAGCCCTCTTAGACTCCCCGACCTTCTTAACTATGGCTACACCTTC | CASSPLRLPDLLNYGYTF | NA | NA | TRBJ1-2 | TRBV27
TGTGCCAGCAGCTTAGATCGGATGTCAGGGACCCAGTACTTC | CASSLDRMSGTQYF | NA | NA | TRBJ2-5 | TRBV11-3
TGTGCCAGCAGTTGGACGGGACAGGGAAACGACGAGCAGTACTTC | CASSWTGQGNDEQYF | NA | TRBD1 | TRBJ2-7 | TRBV6-6
TGTGCCATCAGTGATATGGCAGGGGAAAATAATTCACCCCTCCACTTT | CAISDMAGENNSPLHF | NA | NA | TRBJ1-6 | TRBV10-3
TGCGCCAGCAGCCAAGATCAGGGGGACTACAATGAGCAGTTCTTC | CASSQDQGDYNEQFF | NA | TRBD1 | TRBJ2-1 | TRBV4-1
TGTGCCAGTACCCTCACGAGGGACTGGGCCAAAAACATTCAGTACTTC | CASTLTRDWAKNIQYF | NA | NA | TRBJ2-4 | TRBV19